This TCR beta chain was retrieved from a study of memory CD4+ T cells and cytomegalovirus serostatus. Study-wide context: Of the healthy Belgian adults, fewer than 10 were CMV seropositive and 20 to 30 seronegative.

The sort gate was single viable CD3+CD4+CD8-CD45RO+ cells for memory CD4+ T cells. Points on this clone: Its specificity is not known.

J gave up 7 bases and V 8 bases, and 10 bases lay outside the gene matches. The CDR3 runs to 14 residues. Germline loops: CDR1 ENHRY, CDR2 SYGVKD. Whole-study results and caveats: CD4+ memory repertoires contained about 40% of the roughly 160 reported CMV TCRbeta sequences.

As originally analysed: After removing out-of-frame reads, around 2 million distinct TCRbeta sequences remained. The data were produced by immunoSEQ multiplex PCR, yet TCRdb's version contains in-frame clones alone and is incomplete. The V and J calls and clone size come from that table; D and trimming were worked out from the DNA. There are 30,000 to 50,000 clones in the sample; about 73% occur only once, and 0.78% lies in the top ten. The sequence was collected from an adult in good health and CMV-seronegative. Material for sequencing was memory CD4+ T cells from blood. The chain uses TRBV10-3 and TRBJ1-1; TRBD1 matches 10 bases. This CDR3 reads CAIGDRGPMDEAFF. The CDR3 DNA reads as TGTGCCATCGGGGACAGGGGTCCCATGGATGAAGCTTTCTTT.